These T cell receptor beta chains were read from a single sample in a study of spatial heterogeneity in lung cancer. MiXCR, run by TCRdb on the 5' RACE reads, gives a single entry per CDR3 protein. The repertoire includes about 3,200 distinct CDR3 sequences, roughly 40% of them detected once, and roughly 79% sits in the top ten. The sample consisted of PBMCs, taken at surgery. These receptors all come from a male donor with early-stage non-small cell lung cancer. Both conserved end residues are part of each CDR3. Fields, in order: J gene, D gene, V gene, clone size, CDR3 DNA, CDR3 protein. D genes are given only for firm matches. Size is stated for part of the rows, as once, few or many counts, or as a class when the clone is expanded.

J: TRBJ2-4; D: TRBD2; V: TRBV11-2; size: NA; DNA: TGTGCCAGCAGCTTAGTCCCTAGCGGGGCGACGGGGAACATTCAGTACTTC; CDR3: CASSLVPSGATGNIQYF
J: TRBJ1-5; D: TRBD1; V: TRBV7-2; size: once; DNA: TGTGCCAGCAGCTTTTTACAGGGGGGCCAGCCCCAGCATTTT; CDR3: CASSFLQGGQPQHF
J: TRBJ2-7; D: NA; V: TRBV5-1; size: medium-sized; DNA: TGCGCCAGCAGCTTGGTAGGGGCTTCGTCCCAGCAGTACTTC; CDR3: CASSLVGASSQQYF
J: TRBJ1-2; D: NA; V: TRBV5-1; size: NA; DNA: TGCGCCAGCAGCCCCCAGGACAGCTATGGCTACACCTTC; CDR3: CASSPQDSYGYTF
J: TRBJ2-2; D: NA; V: TRBV3-1; size: NA; DNA: TGTGCCAGCAGCCGAGGCGGGTCCAGGACCGGGGAGCTGTTTTTT; CDR3: CASSRGGSRTGELFF
J: TRBJ2-3; D: NA; V: TRBV7-3; size: medium-sized; DNA: TGTGCCAGCAGCTTTGCGGGGCGCACAGATACGCAGTATTTT; CDR3: CASSFAGRTDTQYF
J: TRBJ2-2; D: NA; V: TRBV11-3; size: NA; DNA: TGTGCCAGCAGCTTTTCTGGGAGTGGAACCGGGGAGCTGTTTTTT; CDR3: CASSFSGSGTGELFF
J: TRBJ2-1; D: TRBD2; V: TRBV28; size: many; DNA: TGTGCCAGCAGTCTAATCCCGGGAAGTAGCGGGAGCGATGAGCAGTTCTTC; CDR3: CASSLIPGSSGSDEQFF
J: TRBJ2-3; D: TRBD2; V: TRBV11-2; size: NA; DNA: TGTGCCAGCAGCTTCCAGCGGGGGGGTACAGATACGCAGTATTTT; CDR3: CASSFQRGGTDTQYF
J: TRBJ2-3; D: NA; V: TRBV7-6; size: NA; DNA: TGTGCCAGCAGCTTATTGTCTAGTACAGATACGCAGTATTTT; CDR3: CASSLLSSTDTQYF
J: TRBJ2-3; D: NA; V: TRBV10-3; size: few; DNA: TGTGCCATCACGTGGGATTCCACAGATACGCAGTATTTT; CDR3: CAITWDSTDTQYF
J: TRBJ2-4; D: NA; V: TRBV29-1; size: medium-sized; DNA: TGCAGCGTGCACGAAAACATTCAGTACTTC; CDR3: CSVHENIQYF
J: TRBJ2-7; D: NA; V: TRBV20-1; size: NA; DNA: TGCAGTGCTAGAACCGCACGGGGCTCCTACGAGCAGTACTTC; CDR3: CSARTARGSYEQYF
J: TRBJ2-3; D: NA; V: TRBV4-1; size: few; DNA: TGCGCCAGCAGCCAAGATAGCCGCACGAATACGCAGTATTTT; CDR3: CASSQDSRTNTQYF
J: TRBJ1-1; D: TRBD1; V: TRBV12-3/TRBV12-4; size: NA; DNA: TGTGCCAGCAGTGTTGCCGGGACAGGGCCGACTGAAGCTTTCTTT; CDR3: CASSVAGTGPTEAFF
J: TRBJ2-7; D: NA; V: TRBV28; size: few; DNA: TGTGCCAGCAGGCTCGGGACAACCTACGAGCAGTACTTC; CDR3: CASRLGTTYEQYF
J: TRBJ2-2; D: TRBD2; V: TRBV7-2; size: medium-sized; DNA: TGTGCCAGCAGCGGTACCCTAGCGGGGGGGCCGGCCACCGGGGAGCTGTTTTTT; CDR3: CASSGTLAGGPATGELFF
J: TRBJ2-7; D: NA; V: TRBV9; size: NA; DNA: TGTGCCAGCAGCGTAGAGGCGGGACCGAGCTCCTACGAGCAGTACTTC; CDR3: CASSVEAGPSSYEQYF
J: TRBJ2-4; D: NA; V: TRBV18; size: NA; DNA: TGTGCCAGCTCACCACCGGGACTCCTTTCCCTGGCCAAAAACATTCAGTACTTC; CDR3: CASSPPGLLSLAKNIQYF
J: TRBJ2-3; D: TRBD2; V: TRBV6-5; size: many; DNA: TGTGCCAGCACCTGGGGGGGGGACACAGATACGCAGTATTTT; CDR3: CASTWGGDTDTQYF
J: TRBJ2-7; D: NA; V: TRBV12-3/TRBV12-4; size: few; DNA: TGTGCCAGCCGGGGCAGCACCTACGAGCAGTACTTC; CDR3: CASRGSTYEQYF
J: TRBJ2-2; D: TRBD2; V: TRBV7-2; size: NA; DNA: TGTGCCAGCAGAGGTGGGAGGGGATGGACCGGGGAGCTGTTTTTT; CDR3: CASRGGRGWTGELFF
J: TRBJ2-1; D: TRBD2; V: TRBV5-1; size: many; DNA: TGCGCCAGCAGGCCAGCACCGACTAGCGGGAGGGCGGGTGAGCAGTTCTTC; CDR3: CASRPAPTSGRAGEQFF
J: TRBJ1-1; D: NA; V: TRBV5-5; size: NA; DNA: TGTGCCAGCAGCTTCGGGGGGAGTCCCGCACTGAACACTGAAGCTTTCTTT; CDR3: CASSFGGSPALNTEAFF
J: TRBJ1-2; D: NA; V: TRBV9; size: few; DNA: TGTGCCAGCAGCGCCCTACAGGGCCAGGTCTATGGCTACACCTTC; CDR3: CASSALQGQVYGYTF
J: TRBJ2-1; D: NA; V: TRBV23-1; size: medium-sized; DNA: TGCGCCAGCAGTCAAGAAGGGTTCTTC; CDR3: CASSQEGFF
J: TRBJ2-5; D: TRBD2; V: TRBV28; size: few; DNA: TGTGCCAGCAGGCAGGAGCGGGAAGAGATCGAGACCCAGTACTTC; CDR3: CASRQEREEIETQYF
J: TRBJ2-7; D: NA; V: TRBV5-5; size: NA; DNA: TGTGCCAGCAGCTGGCAGGGTCTGGACGAGCAGTACTTC; CDR3: CASSWQGLDEQYF
J: TRBJ2-7; D: NA; V: TRBV5-5; size: NA; DNA: TGTGCCAGCAGCTTGTTCGGGTACTACGAGCAGTACTTC; CDR3: CASSLFGYYEQYF
J: TRBJ2-1; D: NA; V: TRBV10-2; size: NA; DNA: TGCGCCAGCAGTTCGGGAATTAATGAGCAGTTCTTC; CDR3: CASSSGINEQFF
J: TRBJ2-7; D: NA; V: TRBV29-1; size: NA; DNA: TGCAGCGTAGGGACCTACTACGAGCAGTACTTC; CDR3: CSVGTYYEQYF
J: TRBJ2-7; D: NA; V: TRBV7-8; size: many; DNA: TGTGCCAGCAGCTTAGACAGTTTCTACGAGCAGTACTTC; CDR3: CASSLDSFYEQYF
J: TRBJ2-2; D: TRBD2; V: TRBV13; size: medium-sized; DNA: TGTGCCAGCAGGCCGACCAAGCGGGGAGAGGGCACCGGGGAGCTGTTTTTT; CDR3: CASRPTKRGEGTGELFF
J: TRBJ2-5; D: NA; V: TRBV15; size: NA; DNA: TGTGCCACCAGCAGAGATGATGGACAACGAATTATCCATCAAGAGACCCAGTACTTC; CDR3: CATSRDDGQRIIHQETQYF
J: TRBJ2-1; D: NA; V: TRBV18; size: many; DNA: TGTGCCAGCTCACCACCTGGTGACCCTTCCTACAATGAGCAGTTCTTC; CDR3: CASSPPGDPSYNEQFF
J: TRBJ1-3; D: TRBD1; V: TRBV15; size: NA; DNA: TGTGCCACCAGCAGAGTCACGGACAGGGGAGATTTGTGCCGAAACACCATATATTTT; CDR3: CATSRVTDRGDLCRNTIYF
J: TRBJ2-5; D: TRBD2; V: TRBV9; size: NA; DNA: TGTGCCAGCAGCGGATTAGCGGGGGGGCCCCAAGAGACCCAGTACTTC; CDR3: CASSGLAGGPQETQYF
J: TRBJ2-2; D: NA; V: TRBV7-9; size: NA; DNA: TGTGCCAGCACCAGGACAGCACAGAACACCGGGGAGCTGTTTTTT; CDR3: CASTRTAQNTGELFF
J: TRBJ2-7; D: NA; V: TRBV7-2; size: medium-sized; DNA: TGTGCCAGCAGCAACAACCGGGACGGAAGGTACGAGCAGTACTTC; CDR3: CASSNNRDGRYEQYF
J: TRBJ2-3; D: TRBD2; V: TRBV30; size: NA; DNA: TGTGCCTGGAAAGGACTAGCGGGTTCCACAGATACGCAGTATTTT; CDR3: CAWKGLAGSTDTQYF
J: TRBJ2-7; D: NA; V: TRBV20-1; size: NA; DNA: TGCAGTGCTCGTGGGGCCGCCTACCTCTACGAGCAGTACTTC; CDR3: CSARGAAYLYEQYF
J: TRBJ2-7; D: TRBD1; V: TRBV28; size: NA; DNA: TGTGGGACAGGGGGCGGCTACGAGCAGTACTTC; CDR3: CGTGGGYEQYF
J: TRBJ2-3; D: TRBD2; V: TRBV28; size: medium-sized; DNA: TGTGCCAGCAGAGTCGGACTAGCGGGAAGTATAACAGATACGCAGTATTTT; CDR3: CASRVGLAGSITDTQYF
J: TRBJ2-1; D: NA; V: TRBV9; size: once; DNA: TGTGCCAGCAGCGGATATTCAGGGGTCTACAATGAGCAGTTCTTC; CDR3: CASSGYSGVYNEQFF
J: TRBJ1-1; D: NA; V: TRBV18; size: NA; DNA: TGTGCCAGCTCACCACGGGACGGGAACACTGAAGCTTTCTTT; CDR3: CASSPRDGNTEAFF
J: TRBJ2-5; D: NA; V: TRBV11-2; size: NA; DNA: TGTGCCAGCAGCTTACCTCAAGAGACCCAGTACTTC; CDR3: CASSLPQETQYF
J: TRBJ2-1; D: TRBD2; V: TRBV4-3; size: many; DNA: TGCGCCAGCAGCCAGCTAGCGGGGGACTACAATGAGCAGTTCTTC; CDR3: CASSQLAGDYNEQFF
J: TRBJ2-4; D: TRBD1; V: TRBV12-3/TRBV12-4; size: NA; DNA: TGTGCCAGCAGTCCCGGACAGGACGGGGACATTCAGTACTTC; CDR3: CASSPGQDGDIQYF
J: TRBJ2-7; D: NA; V: TRBV5-4; size: NA; DNA: TGTGCCAGCAGCTTGGCCGGGGGGCTACCAGGCTACGAGCAGTACTTC; CDR3: CASSLAGGLPGYEQYF
J: TRBJ2-7; D: NA; V: TRBV28; size: NA; DNA: TGTGCCAGCAGTTCCCCCGGCCCCTACGAGCAGTACTTC; CDR3: CASSSPGPYEQYF
J: TRBJ1-1; D: TRBD1; V: TRBV6-5; size: NA; DNA: TGTGCCAGCAGTTACCAGGGACAGGGGTTGGCTGAAGCTTTCTTT; CDR3: CASSYQGQGLAEAFF
J: TRBJ1-2; D: NA; V: TRBV20-1; size: few; DNA: TGCAGTGCTAGCCCCCGCGGGGGGGTAAGTTCCTATGGCTACACCTTC; CDR3: CSASPRGGVSSYGYTF
J: TRBJ1-2; D: NA; V: TRBV28; size: few; DNA: TGTGCCAGCAGTTCTATGGGCTATGGCTACACCTTC; CDR3: CASSSMGYGYTF
J: TRBJ2-2; D: TRBD2; V: TRBV6-2/TRBV6-3; size: medium-sized; DNA: TGTGCCAGCAGCATCGGGACTAGCGGGGTCACCGGGGAGCTGTTTTTT; CDR3: CASSIGTSGVTGELFF
J: TRBJ2-2; D: TRBD1; V: TRBV10-3; size: medium-sized; DNA: TGTGCCATCAGGGTGACAGGGGAGGCCGGGGAGCTGTTTTTT; CDR3: CAIRVTGEAGELFF
J: TRBJ2-1; D: NA; V: TRBV7-2; size: NA; DNA: TGTGCCAGCAGCTTAGTTAGGGCTTTACCCTCCTACAATGAGCAGTTCTTC; CDR3: CASSLVRALPSYNEQFF
J: TRBJ2-7; D: NA; V: TRBV7-9; size: many; DNA: TGTGCCAGCAGCGCCACAACAGGAAATGAGCAGTACTTC; CDR3: CASSATTGNEQYF
J: TRBJ2-4; D: NA; V: TRBV28; size: NA; DNA: TGTGCCAGCAGCAAGACCGAAACAGGGAGGAAAAACATTCAGTACTTC; CDR3: CASSKTETGRKNIQYF
J: TRBJ2-1; D: TRBD2; V: TRBV15; size: once; DNA: TGTGCCACCAGCAGGACCCTAGCGGGGGAGCAGTTCTTC; CDR3: CATSRTLAGEQFF
J: TRBJ2-7; D: TRBD2; V: TRBV19; size: medium-sized; DNA: TGTGCCAGTAGTTCCCGGGAGGGGCAGTACTTC; CDR3: CASSSREGQYF